The clone carrying this T cell receptor beta chain was seen a single time. Its antigen is as yet unknown. Trimming took 3 bases from V and 2 from J; bases not matched to a gene: 10. This CDR3 spans 17 amino acids. The germline V gene encodes CDR1 MNHEY and CDR2 SMNVEV (reference sequence). This specimen belongs to a study of cytomegalovirus exposure and HLA in healthy donors. Notes on the study in general: Trimming of TCR beta V- and J-genes showed a link, identified in a later analysis, to a missense DCLRE1C variant. Indistinguishable V segments such as TRBV6-2 and TRBV6-3 were excluded. Rare TCR sequences dominated, though some public TCRs recurred in many donors.

PCR employed 60 Vbeta and 13 Jbeta primers. The table came from immunoSEQ multiplex PCR; TCRdb's copy has only in-frame clones and leaves some out. The sample has about 100,000 clones, approximately 79% seen once; the top ten hold about 2%. Sequencing was performed on PBMCs. This chain joins TRBV27 and TRBJ2-7; 10 bases are shared with TRBD1. The TCR originated in a man aged 18 to 30 in good health and CMV-seronegative. This chain's CDR3 is CASSFHRTDRGAYEQYF. CDR3 DNA: TGTGCCAGCAGTTTCCACCGAACGGACAGGGGGGCCTACGAGCAGTACTTC.